The next 22 T cell receptor beta chains were all read from a single sample in a study of T-cell reconstitution after alpha-beta-depleted transplantation in children. For TCRbeta, the library was prepared with unique molecular identifiers. TCRdb redid the calling of the PCR reads with MiXCR, one entry per CDR3 protein. The data hold about 260,000 distinct CDR3 sequences, with under 14% observed a single time. The sequencing used peripheral blood, collected 180 days after TCRalphabeta/CD19-depleted stem cell transplant. These receptor sequences come from a male patient aged 2-15 years who had a stem cell transplant for chronic granulomatous disease, so the T cells may come from the graft donor.

This clonotype was counted ten times or more. The chain has TRBV12-3 or TRBV12-4 and TRBJ2-1; TRBD2 matches at 11 bases. The V gene end was trimmed by 5 bases and the J gene end by 4 bases; junction bases not matched to a gene: 4. CDR3 size: 15 residues. The chain's CDR3 is CASSEGLAEYNEQFF. CDR3 in DNA: TGTGCCAGCAGTGAGGGACTAGCGGAGTACAATGAGCAGTTCTTC.

This clonotype has ten or more counts. V is TRBV5-1 and J is TRBJ1-4; the D gene is possibly TRBD1 (6 bases). V was shortened by 2 bases and J by 7 bases, with 12 bases between the two germline ends. The CDR3 consists of 14 residues. The germline CDR1 and CDR2 sequences are SGHRS and YFSETQ. The CDR3 spells CASSLGGNGEKLFF. The CDR3 nucleotides read TGCGCCAGCAGCTTAGGGGGAAACGGTGAAAAACTGTTTTTT. The whole variable domain, filled in from reference TRBV5-1 and TRBJ1-4, reads KAGVTQTPRYLIKTRGQQVTLSCSPISGHRSVSWYQQTPGQGLQFLFEYFSETQRNKGNFPGRFSGRQFSNSRSEMNVSTLELGDSALYLCASSLGGNGEKLFFGSGTQLSVL.

Ten or more counts support this clonotype. This sequence joins TRBV6-1 and TRBJ2-2, with 9 nucleotides matching TRBD1. The length of the CDR3 is 15 residues. Looked up from germline, CDR1 is MNHNS and CDR2 is SASEGT. The V gene end was trimmed by 6 bases and the J gene end by 5 bases; junction bases not matched to a gene: 7. CDR3 nucleotide sequence: TGTGCCAGCAGAGGACAGGGGCGGTCTACCGGGGAGCTGTTTTTT. Protein: CASRGQGRSTGELFF.

On this clonotype: This sequence may be a read error, since a much larger clone differs from it by one base. The V call is TRBV7-9, the J call TRBJ2-7, with TRBD1 as a possible D gene (5 bases). The V end lost 4 bases, the J end lost 6 bases, and 19 bases lay between the germline ends. Germline V CDR1 and CDR2: SEHNR, FQNEAQ (reference sequence). This CDR3 contains 15 residues. CDR3 protein: CASSYGSGQAVEQYF. In nucleotides, the CDR3 is TGTGCCAGCAGCTACGGGTCCGGACAAGCCGTCGAGCAGTACTTC.

The sample holds many counts of this clonotype. This chain links TRBV19 with TRBJ2-3; 7 nucleotides match TRBD1. This CDR3 is 15 amino acids long. J was trimmed by 7 bases and V by 5 bases; bases with no gene match: 12. CDR1 and CDR2 (germline): LNHDA, SQIVND (reference sequence). The DNA of the CDR3 is TGTGCCAGTAGTGTAACAGGGGAAGGGGGCAATACGCAGTATTTT. Its protein is CASSVTGEGGNTQYF.

This clonotype was seen at least ten times. The chain is built from TRBV7-6 and TRBJ2-7; the D gene could be TRBD1 or TRBD2 (5 bases each). Germline V lookup: CDR1 SGHVS, CDR2 FNYEAQ. This CDR3 has 14 amino acids. V was clipped by 6 bases and J by 5 bases, with 17 bases between them. DNA of the CDR3: TGTGCCAGCAGGCAGAGGGGCGCTGGGCACGAGCAGTACTTC. Residues: CASRQRGAGHEQYF.

This clonotype was recorded at least ten times. This sequence joins TRBV11-2 and TRBJ2-7, with 9 bases aligning to TRBD1. J gave up 0 bases and V 5 bases, and 8 bases lay outside the gene matches. Germline V gene lookup returns CDR1 SGHAT and CDR2 FQNNGV. The CDR3 loop spans 16 amino acids. The CDR3 reads CASSLRGTGNSYEQYF. The CDR3 nucleotides read TGTGCCAGCAGCCTTCGAGGGACAGGGAACTCCTACGAGCAGTACTTC. Combining the CDR3 with reference TRBV11-2 and TRBJ2-7 gives the whole variable domain EAGVAQSPRYKIIEKRQSVAFWCNPISGHATLYWYQQILGQGPKLLIQFQNNGVVDDSQLPKDRFSAERLKGVDSTLKIQPAKLEDSAVYLCASSLRGTGNSYEQYFGPGTRLTVT.

This clonotype appeared many times. This chain links TRBV12-3 or TRBV12-4 with TRBJ2-7, with D possibly matching TRBD2 (5 bases). This CDR3 has 14 amino acids. Deletions cut 2 bases from V and 7 bases from J, with 15 bases between. The CDR3 is CASSLLAPSGEQYF. Here the CDR3 DNA reads TGTGCCAGCAGTTTACTAGCTCCCTCTGGGGAGCAGTACTTC.

This clonotype was seen repeatedly, ten times or more. The chain couples TRBV7-2 to TRBJ2-1, with TRBD2 identical over 7 bases. Per germline, CDR1 SGHTA and CDR2 FQGNSA. The CDR3 totals 17 residues. J gave up 4 bases and V 3 bases, and 12 bases lay outside the gene matches. The chain's CDR3 is CASSFIGGGLLYNEQFF. As DNA, the CDR3 is TGTGCCAGCAGCTTTATTGGCGGGGGATTACTTTACAATGAGCAGTTCTTC.

This chain uses TRBV27 with TRBJ2-7, with TRBD2 matching over 13 bases. The V gene end was trimmed by 6 bases and the J gene end by 5 bases; junction bases not matched to a gene: 19. Looked up from germline, CDR1 is MNHEY and CDR2 is SMNVEV (reference sequence). The CDR3 has 19 amino acids. This CDR3 is CASSLFSGLAGALSDEQYF. For the CDR3, the DNA is TGTGCCAGCAGCCTCTTTAGTGGACTAGCGGGAGCCTTGAGCGACGAGCAGTACTTC.

At least ten counts were recorded for this clonotype. This chain uses TRBV7-2 with TRBJ1-2; 10 bases align to TRBD1. Germline lookup yields CDR1 SGHTA and CDR2 FQGNSA. V lost 1 base and J lost 6; bases outside the gene matches: 5. This CDR3 spans 15 amino acids. The chain's CDR3 is CASSLVGTGADGYTF. In nucleotides, the CDR3 is TGTGCCAGCAGCTTAGTGGGGACAGGGGCAGATGGCTACACCTTC.

Turning to this clonotype: A much larger clone is a single base away; this may be a read error. The gene calls are TRBV9 and TRBJ2-3; D not certain. With 7 bases removed from V and 1 base from J, the gap between germline ends came to 13 bases. The CDR3 has 14 residues. Germline CDR1 is SGDLS and CDR2 is YYNGEE. DNA of the CDR3: TGTGCCAGCGGCGCCCCCTTTGGCACAGATACGCAGTATTTT. As protein: CASGAPFGTDTQYF. Combining the CDR3 with reference TRBV9 and TRBJ2-3 gives the whole variable domain DSGVTQTPKHLITATGQRVTLRCSPRSGDLSVYWYQQSLDQGLQFLIQYYNGEERAKGNILERFSAQQFPDLHSELNLSSLELGDSALYFCASGAPFGTDTQYFGPGTRLTVL.

The table lists this clonotype with many counts. V gene TRBV2 combines with J gene TRBJ1-2; D gene unclear. Germline CDR1 reads SNHLY; CDR2 reads FYNNEI. The CDR3 extends over 15 amino acids. V was pared by 6 bases and J by 5 bases, with 19 bases between. The CDR3, as DNA: TGTGCCAGCAGAGGGCAGGCCCCTCGGCAGTATGGCTACACCTTC. Its protein is CASRGQAPRQYGYTF.

This clonotype was seen only once. A much larger clonotype is one base distant, so this may be a read error. This chain uses TRBV28 with TRBJ1-1; no definite D call. CDR3 size: 17 residues. Trimming pared 4 bases from V and 1 base from J, leaving 19 bases between. Per germline, CDR1 MDHEN and CDR2 SYDVKM. CDR3 nucleotides: TGTGCCAGCAGTTCGATGTCGGACCCTAAAACGAACACTGAAGCTTTCTTT. Translated, it gives CASSSMSDPKTNTEAFF.

This clonotype was seen ten or more times. The chain has TRBV6-5 and TRBJ2-1; 8 positions match TRBD2. The trim removed 7 bases at V and 15 bases at J, leaving 17 bases unmatched. CDR1 and CDR2 (germline): MNHEY, SVGAGI. This CDR3 has 14 amino acids. As DNA, the CDR3 is TGTGCCAGCATTAACGGGGGGGGCCGGACAGCCCCGTTCTTC. Translating it yields CASINGGGRTAPFF.

This clonotype has a count of ten or more. The chain carries TRBV21-1 and TRBJ2-2; the D call in the table, TRBD2, was not verified against the DNA. TRBV21-1 is classified as a pseudogene. CDR3 size: 15 residues. The CDR3: CASSRAGLNTGELFF. In DNA form, the CDR3 reads TGTGCCAGCAGCCGCGCGGGACTTAACACCGGGGAGCTGTTTTTT.

This clonotype occurred many times. The chain couples TRBV7-2 to TRBJ2-1; D may be TRBD2 (5 bases). The V gene's germline CDR1 is SGHTA and CDR2 FQGNSA. V was trimmed by 0 bases and J by 8 bases, leaving 23 bases between them. This CDR3 contains 18 residues. The CDR3 DNA reads TGTGCCAGCAGCTTAGCGGTCCAGGACTCCTTATGGATCGATGAGCAGTTCTTC. It codes for CASSLAVQDSLWIDEQFF.

In its sample, this clonotype was seen many times. The rearrangement uses TRBV29-1 and TRBJ1-1; D call uncertain. CDR3 length equals 13 residues. Trimming took 4 bases from V and 2 from J, leaving 11 bases between them. Germline V gives CDR1 SQVTM, CDR2 ANQGSEA. The CDR3 DNA is TGCAGCGTTGCACCTCTTGTAAACACTGAAGCTTTCTTT. It encodes CSVAPLVNTEAFF. The whole variable domain, filled in from reference TRBV29-1 and TRBJ1-1, reads SAVISQKPSRDICQRGTSLTIQCQVDSQVTMMFWYRQQPGQSLTLIATANQGSEATYESGFVIDKFPISRPNLTFSTLTVSNMSPEDSSIYLCSVAPLVNTEAFFGQGTRLTVV.

This clonotype appeared a few times. This sequence may be a read error, since a much larger clone differs from it by one base. The J gene is TRBJ1-2, the V gene TRBV29-1, with 7 bases matching TRBD1. This CDR3 spans 13 amino acids. CDR1 is SQVTM and CDR2 is ANQGSEA in the germline V gene. CDR3 sequence reads: CSVAGGLNYGDTF. CDR3 coding DNA: TGCAGCGTGGCAGGGGGGCTTAACTATGGCGACACCTTC. The full variable domain, its missing parts supplied by reference TRBV29-1 and TRBJ1-2, is SAVISQKPSRDICQRGTSLTIQCQVDSQVTMMFWYRQQPGQSLTLIATANQGSEATYESGFVIDKFPISRPNLTFSTLTVSNMSPEDSSIYLCSVAGGLNYGDTFGSGTRLTVV.

This clonotype was seen repeatedly, ten times or more. This chain connects TRBV7-8 to TRBJ1-1, with D perhaps TRBD1 (5 bases). The CDR3 runs 13 residues. V was shortened by 5 bases and J by 1 base, with 8 bases between the two germline ends. Germline lookup yields CDR1 SGHVS and CDR2 FQNEAQ. In nucleotides, the CDR3 is TGTGCCAGCAGCGCCGACAGGAACACTGAAGCTTTCTTT. It specifies CASSADRNTEAFF.

This clonotype was seen at least ten times. The gene calls are TRBV9 and TRBJ2-2; 7 bases match TRBD2. The CDR3 contains 14 residues. The trim removed 3 bases at V and 3 bases at J, leaving 2 bases unmatched. Germline V gene sequence: CDR1 SGDLS, CDR2 YYNGEE. The CDR3 protein is CASSGGGDTGELFF. The CDR3 nucleotides are TGTGCCAGCAGCGGTGGGGGGGACACCGGGGAGCTGTTTTTT.

In the case of this clonotype: This could be a read error, since a much larger clone is one nucleotide away. The chain recombines TRBV7-2 with TRBJ2-7, with D perhaps TRBD1 (6 bases). CDR1 and CDR2 (germline): SGHTA, FQGNSA. This CDR3 region has 16 residues. In DNA, the CDR3 is TGTGCCAGCAGCTCTAAAGGGGGTGAGCTAGAGTACGGGCAGTACTTC. Amino acid sequence: CASSSKGGELEYGQYF.